Listed below are T cell receptor beta chains from one sample, sequenced in a study of blood T cell repertoires in COVID-19. The assay was immunoSEQ multiplex PCR, and TCRdb's table has in-frame clones only and misses some. The data contain about 170,000 clones, 75% to 90% of them singletons. Sequencing used peripheral blood. The receptors derive from a woman in her sixties or seventies with acute or convalescent COVID-19. CDR3s include the opening cysteine and the closing phenylalanine or tryptophan. A D gene is named only where the DNA matches it firmly. Some rows mark clone size as missing; the rest say once, few, many or name a class of expanded clone.

V gene: TRBV7-8
J gene: TRBJ1-4
clone size: few
D gene: -
CDR3 DNA: TGTGCCAGCAGCCCAAGGCCCGGGGTGACTAATGAAAAACTGTTTTTT
CDR3 protein: CASSPRPGVTNEKLFF

V gene: TRBV2
J gene: TRBJ2-2
clone size: -
D gene: TRBD1
CDR3 DNA: TGTGCCAGCAGTTCGGGACAGGTCCTGTTTTTT
CDR3 protein: CASSSGQVLFF

V gene: TRBV27
J gene: TRBJ1-2
clone size: -
D gene: TRBD1
CDR3 DNA: TGTGCCAGCAGCCCATATTCGACAGGGACGGGAAGCTACACCTTC
CDR3 protein: CASSPYSTGTGSYTF

V gene: TRBV7-9
J gene: TRBJ2-2
clone size: -
D gene: -
CDR3 DNA: TGTGCCAGCAGCTTAGTAGGTCAGGGCCCCACCGGGGAGCTGTTTTTT
CDR3 protein: CASSLVGQGPTGELFF

V gene: TRBV6-6
J gene: TRBJ2-1
clone size: once
D gene: TRBD2
CDR3 DNA: TGTGCCAGCAGTCTTGGACTAGCGGCATACAATGAGCAGTTCTTC
CDR3 protein: CASSLGLAAYNEQFF

V gene: TRBV28
J gene: TRBJ1-2
clone size: -
D gene: -
CDR3 DNA: TGTGCCAGCAGTTTGGGGGCCTATGGCTACACCTTC
CDR3 protein: CASSLGAYGYTF

V gene: TRBV6-2/TRBV6-3
J gene: TRBJ2-2
clone size: -
D gene: TRBD1
CDR3 DNA: TGTGCCAGCACCCCCCAGGACAGGGACACCGGGGAGCTGTTTTTT
CDR3 protein: CASTPQDRDTGELFF

V gene: TRBV7-8
J gene: TRBJ1-3
clone size: -
D gene: TRBD1
CDR3 DNA: TGTGCCAGCTTGCCGAGGACAGGGTCTGGAAACACCATATATTTT
CDR3 protein: CASLPRTGSGNTIYF

V gene: TRBV19
J gene: TRBJ1-5
clone size: -
D gene: TRBD1
CDR3 DNA: TGTGCCAGTACCAGGGGGAGAAGCGGCAATCAGCCCCAGCATTTT
CDR3 protein: CASTRGRSGNQPQHF

V gene: TRBV5-1
J gene: TRBJ2-7
clone size: -
D gene: -
CDR3 DNA: TGCGCCAGCAGCTTGGAGAGTGGGGGCCGTGCCGAGCAGTACTTC
CDR3 protein: CASSLESGGRAEQYF

V gene: TRBV19
J gene: TRBJ2-1
clone size: -
D gene: TRBD1
CDR3 DNA: TGTGCCAGCAGGGACAGGGGGGGCGATGAGCAGTTCTTC
CDR3 protein: CASRDRGGDEQFF

V gene: TRBV10-3
J gene: TRBJ2-5
clone size: -
D gene: -
CDR3 DNA: TGTGCCATCAGTGAGCCGTTTCCGGAACTCGGGTCGATGGTGCGGGAGACCCAGTACTTC
CDR3 protein: CAISEPFPELGSMVRETQYF

V gene: TRBV14
J gene: TRBJ1-1
clone size: -
D gene: TRBD1
CDR3 DNA: TGTGCCAGCAGCCTATCGACAGGGCCCACTGAAGCTTTCTTT
CDR3 protein: CASSLSTGPTEAFF

V gene: TRBV9
J gene: TRBJ1-2
clone size: -
D gene: TRBD1
CDR3 DNA: TGTGCCAGCAGCGTGGGTGCGGGGACAGGGGGTGATTCGGGCTACACCTTC
CDR3 protein: CASSVGAGTGGDSGYTF

V gene: TRBV9
J gene: TRBJ2-1
clone size: -
D gene: -
CDR3 DNA: TGTGCCAGCAGCGCCTACACAGCCTACAATGAGCAGTTCTTC
CDR3 protein: CASSAYTAYNEQFF

V gene: TRBV5-4
J gene: TRBJ2-1
clone size: -
D gene: TRBD2
CDR3 DNA: TGTGCCAGCAGCTTGAACGGGGGGAGGGTCAATGAGCAGTTCTTC
CDR3 protein: CASSLNGGRVNEQFF

V gene: TRBV5-1
J gene: TRBJ1-1
clone size: -
D gene: -
CDR3 DNA: TGCGCCAGCAGCTTGAGGGGTCGTCATACGAACACTGAAGCTTTCTTT
CDR3 protein: CASSLRGRHTNTEAFF

V gene: TRBV6-1
J gene: TRBJ1-1
clone size: -
D gene: TRBD1
CDR3 DNA: TGTGCCAGCAGTGAAGATAGGGGCAGGGGGCGAGGAGCTTTCTTT
CDR3 protein: CASSEDRGRGRGAFF